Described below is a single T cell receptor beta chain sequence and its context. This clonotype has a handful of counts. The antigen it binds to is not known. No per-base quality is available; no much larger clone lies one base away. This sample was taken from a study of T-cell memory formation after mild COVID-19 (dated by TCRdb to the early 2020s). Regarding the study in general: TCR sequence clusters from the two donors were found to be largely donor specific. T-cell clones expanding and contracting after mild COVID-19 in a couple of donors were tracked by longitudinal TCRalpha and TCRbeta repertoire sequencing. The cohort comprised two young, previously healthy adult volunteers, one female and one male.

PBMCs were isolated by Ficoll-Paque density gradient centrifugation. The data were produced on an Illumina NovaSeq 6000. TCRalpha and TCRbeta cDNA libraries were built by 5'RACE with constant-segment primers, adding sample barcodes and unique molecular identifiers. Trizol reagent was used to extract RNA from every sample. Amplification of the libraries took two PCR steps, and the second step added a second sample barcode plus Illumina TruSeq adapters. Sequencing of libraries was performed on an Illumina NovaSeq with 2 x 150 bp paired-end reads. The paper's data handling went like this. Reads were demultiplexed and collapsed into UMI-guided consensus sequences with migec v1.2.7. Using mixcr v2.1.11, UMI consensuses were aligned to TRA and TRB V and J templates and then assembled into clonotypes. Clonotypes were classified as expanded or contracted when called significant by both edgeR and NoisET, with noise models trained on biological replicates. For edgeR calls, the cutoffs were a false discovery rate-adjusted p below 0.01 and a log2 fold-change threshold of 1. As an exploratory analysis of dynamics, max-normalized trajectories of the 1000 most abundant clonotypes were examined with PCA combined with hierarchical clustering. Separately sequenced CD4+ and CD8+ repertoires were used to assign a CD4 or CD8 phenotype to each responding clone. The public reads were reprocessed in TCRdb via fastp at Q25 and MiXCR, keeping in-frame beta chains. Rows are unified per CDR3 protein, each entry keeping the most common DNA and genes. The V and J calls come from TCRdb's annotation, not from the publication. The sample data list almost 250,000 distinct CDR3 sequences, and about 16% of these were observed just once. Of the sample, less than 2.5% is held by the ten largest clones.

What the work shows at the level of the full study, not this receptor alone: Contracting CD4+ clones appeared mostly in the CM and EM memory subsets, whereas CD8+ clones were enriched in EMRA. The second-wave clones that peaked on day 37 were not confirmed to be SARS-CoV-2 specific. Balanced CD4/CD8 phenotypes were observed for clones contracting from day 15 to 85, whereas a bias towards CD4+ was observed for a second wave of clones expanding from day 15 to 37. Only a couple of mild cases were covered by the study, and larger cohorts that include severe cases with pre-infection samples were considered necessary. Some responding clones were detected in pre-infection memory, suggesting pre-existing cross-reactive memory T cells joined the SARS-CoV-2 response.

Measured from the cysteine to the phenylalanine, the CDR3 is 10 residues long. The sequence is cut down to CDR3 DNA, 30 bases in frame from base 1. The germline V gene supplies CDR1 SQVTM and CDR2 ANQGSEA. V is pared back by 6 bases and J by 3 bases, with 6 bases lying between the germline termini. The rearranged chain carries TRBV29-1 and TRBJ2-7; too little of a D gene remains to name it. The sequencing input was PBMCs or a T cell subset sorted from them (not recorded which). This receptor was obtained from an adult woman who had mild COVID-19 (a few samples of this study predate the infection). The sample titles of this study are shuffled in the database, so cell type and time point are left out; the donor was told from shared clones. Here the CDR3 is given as CSVADYEQYF. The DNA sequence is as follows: TGCAGCGTCGCAGACTACGAGCAGTACTTC.